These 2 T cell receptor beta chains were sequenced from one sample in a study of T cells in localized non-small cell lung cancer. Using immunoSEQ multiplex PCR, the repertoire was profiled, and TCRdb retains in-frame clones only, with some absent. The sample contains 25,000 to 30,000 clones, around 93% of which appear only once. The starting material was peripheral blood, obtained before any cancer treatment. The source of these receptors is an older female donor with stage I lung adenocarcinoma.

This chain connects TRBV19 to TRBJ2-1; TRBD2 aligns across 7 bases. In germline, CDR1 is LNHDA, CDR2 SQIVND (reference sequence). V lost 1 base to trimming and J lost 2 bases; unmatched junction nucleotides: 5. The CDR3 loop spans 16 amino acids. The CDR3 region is CASSIGAGLTYNEQFF. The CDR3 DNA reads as TGTGCCAGTAGTATAGGAGCGGGGCTAACCTACAATGAGCAGTTCTTC.

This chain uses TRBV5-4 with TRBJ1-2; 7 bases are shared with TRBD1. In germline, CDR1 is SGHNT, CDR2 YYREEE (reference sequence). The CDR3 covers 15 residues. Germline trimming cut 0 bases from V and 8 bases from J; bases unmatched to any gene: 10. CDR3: CASSLALTGVDGYTF. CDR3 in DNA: TGTGCCAGCAGCTTGGCCCTAACAGGGGTAGACGGCTACACCTTC.